The T cell receptor beta chain described here comes from a study of breast tumors, draining lymph nodes, adjacent tissues. This clonotype was found many times. Mismatch with germline at one junction end may stem from a read error. The lymph nodes were axillary draining lymph nodes from breast cancer patients. TCRdb recomputed calls from the multiplex PCR reads with MiXCR, one row per CDR3 protein. The sample shows 65,000 to 80,000 distinct CDR3 sequences, roughly 20% of them seen only once. The germline gives CDR1 LNHDA, CDR2 SQIVND (reference sequence). The CDR3 has 13 residues. The TCR comes from a female donor with breast cancer. Some clones in this sample may be carry-over from other donors' samples. This chain uses TRBV19 with TRBJ1-5; a weak D match, TRBD1 (6 bases). Input material: axillary lymph node tissue. The CDR3 DNA reads as TGTGCCAGTAATCGGGGGCGCAATCAGACCCAGCATTTT. This gives the protein CASNRGRNQTQHF.